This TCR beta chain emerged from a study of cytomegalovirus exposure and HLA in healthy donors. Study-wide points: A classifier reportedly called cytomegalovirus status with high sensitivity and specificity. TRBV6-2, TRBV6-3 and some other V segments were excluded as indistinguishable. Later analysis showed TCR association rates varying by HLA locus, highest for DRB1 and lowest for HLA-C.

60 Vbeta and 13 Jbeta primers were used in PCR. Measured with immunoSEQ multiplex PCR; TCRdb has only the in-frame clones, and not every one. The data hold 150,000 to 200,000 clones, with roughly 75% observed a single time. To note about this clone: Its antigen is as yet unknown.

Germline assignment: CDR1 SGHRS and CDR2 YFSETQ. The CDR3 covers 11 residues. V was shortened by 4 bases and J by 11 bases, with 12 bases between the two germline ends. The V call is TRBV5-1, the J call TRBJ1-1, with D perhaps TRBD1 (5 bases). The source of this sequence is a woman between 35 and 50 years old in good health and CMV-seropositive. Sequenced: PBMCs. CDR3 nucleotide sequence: TGCGCCAGCAGCCCCGGGGGTCGGGCTTTCTTT. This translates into CASSPGGRAFF.